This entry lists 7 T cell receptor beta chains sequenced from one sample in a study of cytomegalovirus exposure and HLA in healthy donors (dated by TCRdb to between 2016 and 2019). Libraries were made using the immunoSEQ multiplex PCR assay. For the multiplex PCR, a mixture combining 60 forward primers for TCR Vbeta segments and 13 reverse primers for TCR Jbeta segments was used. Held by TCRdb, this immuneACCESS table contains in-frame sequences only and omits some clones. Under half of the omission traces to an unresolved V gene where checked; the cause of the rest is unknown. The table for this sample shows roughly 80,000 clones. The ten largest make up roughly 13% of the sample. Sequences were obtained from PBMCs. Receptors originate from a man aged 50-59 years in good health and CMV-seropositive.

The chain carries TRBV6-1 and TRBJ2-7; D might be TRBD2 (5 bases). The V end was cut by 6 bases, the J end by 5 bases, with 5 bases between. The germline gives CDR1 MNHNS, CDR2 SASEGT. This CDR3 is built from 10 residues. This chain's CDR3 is CASRRDEQYF. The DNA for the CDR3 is TGTGCCAGCAGGCGGGACGAGCAGTACTTC.

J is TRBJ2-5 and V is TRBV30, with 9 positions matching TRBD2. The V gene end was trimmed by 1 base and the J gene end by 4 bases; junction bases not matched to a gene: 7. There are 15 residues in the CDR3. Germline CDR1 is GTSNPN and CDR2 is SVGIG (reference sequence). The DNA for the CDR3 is TGTGCCTGGAGTGCTACTAGCGGGTTAGGAGAGACCCAGTACTTC. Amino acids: CAWSATSGLGETQYF.

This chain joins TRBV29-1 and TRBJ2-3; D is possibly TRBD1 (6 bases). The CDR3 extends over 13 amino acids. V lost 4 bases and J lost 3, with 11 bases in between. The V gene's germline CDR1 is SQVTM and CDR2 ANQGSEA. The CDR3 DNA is TGCAGCGTTGTTCTCCAGGGGACAGATACGCAGTATTTT. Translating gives CSVVLQGTDTQYF.

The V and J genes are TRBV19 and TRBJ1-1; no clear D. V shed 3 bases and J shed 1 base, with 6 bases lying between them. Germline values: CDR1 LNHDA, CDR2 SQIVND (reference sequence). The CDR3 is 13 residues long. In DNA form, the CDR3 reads TGTGCCAGTAGTATGTGGGCGAACACTGAAGCTTTCTTT. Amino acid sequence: CASSMWANTEAFF. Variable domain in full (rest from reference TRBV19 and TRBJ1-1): DGGITQSPKYLFRKEGQNVTLSCEQNLNHDAMYWYRQDPGQGLRLIYYSQIVNDFQKGDIAEGYSVSREKKESFPLTVTSAQKNPTAFYLCASSMWANTEAFFGQGTRLTVV.

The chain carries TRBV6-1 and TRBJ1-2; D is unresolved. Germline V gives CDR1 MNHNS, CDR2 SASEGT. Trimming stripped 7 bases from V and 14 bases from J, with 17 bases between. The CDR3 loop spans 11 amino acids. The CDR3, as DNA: TGTGCCAGCAAGAAAAGATGGTACGAGACCTTC. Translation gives CASKKRWYETF.

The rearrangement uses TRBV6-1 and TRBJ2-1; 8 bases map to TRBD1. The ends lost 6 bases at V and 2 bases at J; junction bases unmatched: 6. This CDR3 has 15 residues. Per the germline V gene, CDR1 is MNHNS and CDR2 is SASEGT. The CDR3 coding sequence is TGTGCCAGCAGAATACAGGGGGACACCTACAATGAGCAGTTCTTC. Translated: CASRIQGDTYNEQFF.

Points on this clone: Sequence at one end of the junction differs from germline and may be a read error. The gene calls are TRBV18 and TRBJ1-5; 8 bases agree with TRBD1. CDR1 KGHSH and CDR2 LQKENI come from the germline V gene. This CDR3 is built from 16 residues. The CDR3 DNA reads TGTGCCAGCGCACCGGACAGGGCGGATAGCAATCAGCCCCAGCATTTT. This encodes CASAPDRADSNQPQHF.